This T cell receptor beta chain emerged from a study of blood T cell repertoires in COVID-19. V shed 0 bases, J shed 6 bases, and the junction held 5 bases outside the gene matches. The CDR3 loop spans 15 amino acids. Germline CDR1 is LGHNA and CDR2 is YNFKEQ. TCRdb's table, derived via immunoSEQ multiplex PCR, lists solely in-frame clones and lacks some. This sample carries some 69,000 clones, around four fifths of them seen once, and the ten largest clones take 1.8%. Sequenced: peripheral blood. The chain is built from TRBV4-2 and TRBJ2-7, with 10 bases aligning to TRBD1. The sequence was collected from an older woman with acute or convalescent COVID-19. The chain's CDR3 is CASSQEAGQGREQYF. The CDR3 bases are TGTGCCAGCAGCCAAGAGGCGGGACAGGGGCGCGAGCAGTACTTC.